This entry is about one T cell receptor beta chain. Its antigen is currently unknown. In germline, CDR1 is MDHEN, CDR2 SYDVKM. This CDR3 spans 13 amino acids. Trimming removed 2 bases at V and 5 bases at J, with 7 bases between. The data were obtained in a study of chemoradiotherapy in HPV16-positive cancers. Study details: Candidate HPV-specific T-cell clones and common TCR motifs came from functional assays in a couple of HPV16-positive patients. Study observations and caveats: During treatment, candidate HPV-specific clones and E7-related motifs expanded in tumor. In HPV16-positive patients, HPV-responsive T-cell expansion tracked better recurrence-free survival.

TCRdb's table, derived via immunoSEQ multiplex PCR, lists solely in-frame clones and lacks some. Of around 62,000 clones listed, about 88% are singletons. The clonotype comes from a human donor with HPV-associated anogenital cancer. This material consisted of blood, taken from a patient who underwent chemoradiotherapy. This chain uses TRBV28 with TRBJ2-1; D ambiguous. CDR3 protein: CASSLQDHNEQFF. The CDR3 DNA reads TGTGCCAGCAGTTTACAAGATCACAATGAGCAGTTCTTC.